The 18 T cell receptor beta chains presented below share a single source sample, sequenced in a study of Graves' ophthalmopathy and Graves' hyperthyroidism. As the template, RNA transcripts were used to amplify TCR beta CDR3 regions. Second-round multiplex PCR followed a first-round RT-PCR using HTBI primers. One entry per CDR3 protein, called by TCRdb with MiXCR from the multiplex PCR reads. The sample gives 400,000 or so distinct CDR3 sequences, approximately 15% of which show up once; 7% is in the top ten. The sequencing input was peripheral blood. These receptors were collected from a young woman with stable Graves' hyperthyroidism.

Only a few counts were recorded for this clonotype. CDR3 nucleotides: TGTGCCAGCAGTTGGGGACAGGGGTCCGGAAACACCATATATTTT. Residues: CASSWGQGSGNTIYF. This rearrangement joins TRBV6-5 to TRBJ1-3; TRBD1 agrees at 10 bases. The CDR3 spans 15 residues. With V trimmed by 4 bases and J by 4 bases, 4 bases remained unmatched. Per germline, CDR1 MNHEY and CDR2 SVGAGI.

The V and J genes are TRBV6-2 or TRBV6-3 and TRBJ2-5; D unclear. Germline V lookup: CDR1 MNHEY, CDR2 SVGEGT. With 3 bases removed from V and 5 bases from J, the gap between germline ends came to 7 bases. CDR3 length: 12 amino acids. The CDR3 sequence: CASSYRSETQYF. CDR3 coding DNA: TGTGCCAGCAGTTATAGATCGGAGACCCAGTACTTC.

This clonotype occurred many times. Here the CDR3 DNA reads TGTGCCAGCAGCTTGCGGGGGGCGAGAGGCTACACCTTC. Protein sequence: CASSLRGARGYTF. The rearrangement joins TRBV7-2 to TRBJ1-2; weak D call: TRBD1 (6 bases). Germline V gene sequence: CDR1 SGHTA, CDR2 FQGNSA. The V end lost 3 bases, the J end lost 8 bases, and 13 bases lay between the germline ends. The CDR3 covers 13 residues.

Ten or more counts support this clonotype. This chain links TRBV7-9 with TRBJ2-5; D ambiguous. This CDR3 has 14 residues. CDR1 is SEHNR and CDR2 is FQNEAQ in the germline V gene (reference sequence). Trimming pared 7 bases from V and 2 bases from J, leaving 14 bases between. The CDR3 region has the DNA TGTGCCAGCATCCCCGGGCGGCTACAAGAGACCCAGTACTTC. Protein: CASIPGRLQETQYF.

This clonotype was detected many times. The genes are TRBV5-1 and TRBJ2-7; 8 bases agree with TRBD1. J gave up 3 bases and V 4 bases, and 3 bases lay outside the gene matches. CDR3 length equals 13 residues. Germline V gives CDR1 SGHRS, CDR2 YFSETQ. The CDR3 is CASSKDRDYEQYF. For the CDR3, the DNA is TGCGCCAGCAGCAAGGACAGGGACTACGAGCAGTACTTC. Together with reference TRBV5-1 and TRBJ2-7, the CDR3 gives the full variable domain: KAGVTQTPRYLIKTRGQQVTLSCSPISGHRSVSWYQQTPGQGLQFLFEYFSETQRNKGNFPGRFSGRQFSNSRSEMNVSTLELGDSALYLCASSKDRDYEQYFGPGTRLTVT.

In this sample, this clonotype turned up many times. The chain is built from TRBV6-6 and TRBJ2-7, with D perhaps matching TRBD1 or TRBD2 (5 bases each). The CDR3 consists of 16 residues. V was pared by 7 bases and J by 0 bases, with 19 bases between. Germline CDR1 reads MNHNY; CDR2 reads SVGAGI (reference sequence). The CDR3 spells CASNHLRDQDSYEQYF. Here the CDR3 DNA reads TGTGCCAGCAACCACCTCCGGGACCAAGACTCCTACGAGCAGTACTTC.

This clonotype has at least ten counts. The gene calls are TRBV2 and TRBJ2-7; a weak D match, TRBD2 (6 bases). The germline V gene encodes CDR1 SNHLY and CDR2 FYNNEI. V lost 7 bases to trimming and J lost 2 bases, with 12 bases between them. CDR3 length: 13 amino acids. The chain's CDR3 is CASKGGAPYEQYF. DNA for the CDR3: TGTGCCAGCAAGGGCGGGGCCCCCTACGAGCAGTACTTC. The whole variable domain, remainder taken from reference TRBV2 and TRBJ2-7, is EPEVTQTPSHQVTQMGQEVILRCVPISNHLYFYWYRQILGQKVEFLVSFYNNEISEKSEIFDDQFSVERPDGSNFTLKIRSTKLEDSAMYFCASKGGAPYEQYFGPGTRLTVT.

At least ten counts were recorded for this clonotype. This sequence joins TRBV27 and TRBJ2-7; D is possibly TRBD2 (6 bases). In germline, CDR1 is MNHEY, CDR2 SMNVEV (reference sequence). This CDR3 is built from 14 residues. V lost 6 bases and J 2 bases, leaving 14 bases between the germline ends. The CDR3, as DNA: TGTGCCAGCAGCTCTGGGACTTCTCCCTACGAGCAGTACTTC. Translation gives CASSSGTSPYEQYF.

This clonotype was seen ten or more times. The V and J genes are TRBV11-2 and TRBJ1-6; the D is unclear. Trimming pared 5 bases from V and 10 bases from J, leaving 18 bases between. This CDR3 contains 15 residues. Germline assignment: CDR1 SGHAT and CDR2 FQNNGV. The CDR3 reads CASSPEQLIRSPLHF. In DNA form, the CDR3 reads TGTGCCAGCAGCCCGGAACAGTTAATCCGGTCACCCCTCCACTTT.

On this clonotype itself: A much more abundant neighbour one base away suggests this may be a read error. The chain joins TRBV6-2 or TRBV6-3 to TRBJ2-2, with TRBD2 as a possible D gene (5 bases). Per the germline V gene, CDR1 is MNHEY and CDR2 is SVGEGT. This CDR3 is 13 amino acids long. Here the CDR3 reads CASQRALGVELCF. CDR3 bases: TGTGCCAGCCAAAGGGCCCTCGGGGTGGAGCTGTGTTTT.

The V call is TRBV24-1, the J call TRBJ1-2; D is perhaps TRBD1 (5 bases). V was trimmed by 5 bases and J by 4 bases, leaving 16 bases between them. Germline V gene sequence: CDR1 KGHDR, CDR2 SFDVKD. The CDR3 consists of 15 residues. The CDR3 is CATSARDAGLYGYTF. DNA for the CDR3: TGTGCCACCAGTGCCCGAGACGCAGGGCTCTATGGCTACACCTTC.

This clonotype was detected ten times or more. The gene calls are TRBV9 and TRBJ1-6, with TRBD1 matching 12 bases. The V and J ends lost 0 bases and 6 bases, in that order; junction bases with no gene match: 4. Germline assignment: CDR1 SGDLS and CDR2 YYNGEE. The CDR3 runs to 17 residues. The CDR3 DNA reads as TGTGCCAGCAGCGTAGCTTCGGGACAGGGGGCTAATTCACCCCTCCACTTT. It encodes CASSVASGQGANSPLHF.

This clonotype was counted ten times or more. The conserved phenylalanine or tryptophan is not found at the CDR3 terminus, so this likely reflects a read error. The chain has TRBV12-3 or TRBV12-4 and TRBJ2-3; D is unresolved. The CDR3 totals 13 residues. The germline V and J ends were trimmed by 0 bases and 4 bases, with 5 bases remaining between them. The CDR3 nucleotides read TGTGCCAGCAGTTTAGCCGGTTCAGATACGCAGTATTCT. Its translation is CASSLAGSDTQYS.

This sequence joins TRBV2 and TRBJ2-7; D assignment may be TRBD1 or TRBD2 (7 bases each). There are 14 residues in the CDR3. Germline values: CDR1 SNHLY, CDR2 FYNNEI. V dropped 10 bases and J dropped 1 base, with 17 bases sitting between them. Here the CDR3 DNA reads TGTGCCACCCCACTCCAGGGGGGGTCCTACGAGCAGTACGTC. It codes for CATPLQGGSYEQYV.

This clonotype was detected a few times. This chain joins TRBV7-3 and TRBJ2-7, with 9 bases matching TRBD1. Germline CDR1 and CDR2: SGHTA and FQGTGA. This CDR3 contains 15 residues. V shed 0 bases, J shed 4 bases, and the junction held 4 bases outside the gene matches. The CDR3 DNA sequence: TGTGCCAGCAGCTTAACGGGGGGACAGGGTTACGAGCAGTACTTC. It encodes CASSLTGGQGYEQYF. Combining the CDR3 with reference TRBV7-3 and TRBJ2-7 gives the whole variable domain GAGVSQTPSNKVTEKGKYVELRCDPISGHTALYWYRQSLGQGPEFLIYFQGTGAADDSGLPNDRFFAVRPEGSVSTLKIQRTERGDSAVYLCASSLTGGQGYEQYFGPGTRLTVT.

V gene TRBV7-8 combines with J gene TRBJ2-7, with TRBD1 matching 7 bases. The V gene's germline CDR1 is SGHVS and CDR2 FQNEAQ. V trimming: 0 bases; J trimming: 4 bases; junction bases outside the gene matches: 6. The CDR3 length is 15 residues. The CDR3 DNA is TGTGCCAGCAGCTTAGCGTTGACAGGGTGGTACGAGCAGTACTTC. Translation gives CASSLALTGWYEQYF. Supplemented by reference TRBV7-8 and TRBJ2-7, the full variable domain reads GAGVSQSPRYKVAKRGQDVALRCDPISGHVSLFWYQQALGQGPEFLTYFQNEAQLDKSGLPSDRFFAERPEGSVSTLKIQRTQQEDSAVYLCASSLALTGWYEQYFGPGTRLTVT.

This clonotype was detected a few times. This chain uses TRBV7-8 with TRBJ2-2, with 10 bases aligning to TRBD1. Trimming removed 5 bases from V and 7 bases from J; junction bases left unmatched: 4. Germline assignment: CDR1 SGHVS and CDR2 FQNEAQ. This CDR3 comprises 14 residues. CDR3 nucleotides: TGTGCCAGCAGCCCGGGACAGGGGCGCGGGGAGCTGTTTTTT. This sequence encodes CASSPGQGRGELFF.

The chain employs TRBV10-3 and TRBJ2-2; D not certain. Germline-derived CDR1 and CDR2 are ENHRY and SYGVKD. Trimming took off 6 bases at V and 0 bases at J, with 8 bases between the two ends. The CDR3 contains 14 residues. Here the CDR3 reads CAIRHGSNTGELFF. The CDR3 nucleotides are TGTGCCATCAGGCACGGATCGAACACCGGGGAGCTGTTTTTT.